The entry that follows covers one T cell receptor beta chain sequence. The CDR3 totals 13 residues. Germline loops: CDR1 SGDLS, CDR2 YYNGEE. The V and J ends lost 8 bases and 7 bases, in that order; junction bases with no gene match: 11. Study processing details: From reference gene primer amplification, estimates of nucleated cell counts were derived. Data came from immunoSEQ multiplex PCR; TCRdb stores just in-frame clones and leaves some out. V and J calls and clone size are as listed in that table; D and trimming were resolved from the DNA. Found here are some 150,000 clones, around 81% of them singletons; the top ten hold approximately 13%. This sample stems from a study of blood T cell repertoires in COVID-19.

The chain couples TRBV9 to TRBJ1-2; 7 bases map to TRBD1. This clonotype originated in a man aged 60-69 years with active or convalescent COVID-19. Material for sequencing was peripheral blood. The CDR3 DNA is TGTGCCAGTTCACGCACAGGGGTTGGTGGCTACACCTTC. It is translated as CASSRTGVGGYTF.